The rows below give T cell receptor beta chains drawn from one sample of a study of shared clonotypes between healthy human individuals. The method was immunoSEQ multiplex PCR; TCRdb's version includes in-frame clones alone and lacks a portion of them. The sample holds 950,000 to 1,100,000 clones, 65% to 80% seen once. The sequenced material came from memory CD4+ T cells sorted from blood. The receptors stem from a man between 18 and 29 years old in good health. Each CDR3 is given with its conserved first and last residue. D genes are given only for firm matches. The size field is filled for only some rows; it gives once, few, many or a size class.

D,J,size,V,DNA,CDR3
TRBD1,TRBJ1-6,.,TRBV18,TGTGCCAGCTCACCAAACAGGGGGGGTTCACCCCTCCACTTT,CASSPNRGGSPLHF
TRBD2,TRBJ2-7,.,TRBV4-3,TGCGCCAGCAGCCTCTACGGGGGGGCGGGAGAAGTCTACGAGCAGTACTTC,CASSLYGGAGEVYEQYF
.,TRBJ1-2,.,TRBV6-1,TGTGCCAGCAGTGGCCGAGGCGGCAGCCACTTTGGCTACACCTTC,CASSGRGGSHFGYTF
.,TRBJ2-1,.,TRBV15,TGTGCCACCAGTACGAGCGCATCCTACAATGAGCAGTTCTTC,CATSTSASYNEQFF
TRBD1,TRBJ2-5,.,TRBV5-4,TGTGCCAGCAGCCAGGGACAGTTCCAAGAGACCCAGTACTTC,CASSQGQFQETQYF
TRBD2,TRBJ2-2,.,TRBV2,TGTGCCAGCCATAAGGGATTAGCGGGAGCCGGGGAGCTGTTTTTT,CASHKGLAGAGELFF
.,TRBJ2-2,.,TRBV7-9,TGTGCCAGCAGACCAGTAGGAGGGCAGGGGGCCGGGGAGCTGTTTTTT,CASRPVGGQGAGELFF
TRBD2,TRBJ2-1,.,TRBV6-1,TGTGCCAGCAGGGAAAAAGGGCTAGCGGGATACAATGAGCAGTTCTTC,CASREKGLAGYNEQFF
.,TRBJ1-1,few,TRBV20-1,TGCAGTGCGGTTAAAAGTGAAGCTTTCTTT,CSAVKSEAFF
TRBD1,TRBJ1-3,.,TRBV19,TGTGCCAGTAGTGGACAGGGAGGAAACACCATATATTTT,CASSGQGGNTIYF
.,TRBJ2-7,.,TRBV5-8,TGTGCCAGCAGCGATTCAAGGATCGGCTCCTACGAGCAGTACTTC,CASSDSRIGSYEQYF
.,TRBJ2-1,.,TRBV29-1,TGCAGCGTTGGGATGGGACGGATCGACAATGAGCAGTTCTTC,CSVGMGRIDNEQFF
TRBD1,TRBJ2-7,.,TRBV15,TGTGCCACAGGCGGGCAGGGGGCCTACGAGCAGTACTTC,CATGGQGAYEQYF
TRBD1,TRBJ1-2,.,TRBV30,TGTGCCTGGGGACAGGCGTTATATGGCTACACCTTC,CAWGQALYGYTF
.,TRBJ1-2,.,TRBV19,TGTGCCAGTATGGGACGGCACTATGGCTACACCTTC,CASMGRHYGYTF
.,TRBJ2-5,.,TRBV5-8,TGTGCCAGCAGCTTGGGAGACGGAGAAGAGACCCAGTACTTC,CASSLGDGEETQYF
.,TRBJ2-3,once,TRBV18,TGTGCCAGCTTGCCCCAGGGTGCTAGCACAGATACGCAGTATTTT,CASLPQGASTDTQYF
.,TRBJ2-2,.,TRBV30,TGTGCCTGCGCCCGGACCTCCACCGGGGAGCTGTTTTTT,CACARTSTGELFF
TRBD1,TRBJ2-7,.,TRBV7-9,TGTGCCAGCAGCTTAGGGGGAGGACAGGGACTCTCCTACGAGCAGTACTTC,CASSLGGGQGLSYEQYF
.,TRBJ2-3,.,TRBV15,TGTGCCACCAGCAGTCTGGCTCGATCCACAGATACGCAGTATTTT,CATSSLARSTDTQYF
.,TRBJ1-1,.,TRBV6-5,TGTGCCAGCAGTTACTCGGAGAGAAACACTGAAGCTTTCTTT,CASSYSERNTEAFF
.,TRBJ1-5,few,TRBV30,TGTGCCTGGGGGGGAGTGGGGCATCAGCCCCAGCATTTT,CAWGGVGHQPQHF
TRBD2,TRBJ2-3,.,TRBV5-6,TGTGCCAGCAGCTTCTTTCAAGCGGGAGGCACAGATACGCAGTATTTT,CASSFFQAGGTDTQYF